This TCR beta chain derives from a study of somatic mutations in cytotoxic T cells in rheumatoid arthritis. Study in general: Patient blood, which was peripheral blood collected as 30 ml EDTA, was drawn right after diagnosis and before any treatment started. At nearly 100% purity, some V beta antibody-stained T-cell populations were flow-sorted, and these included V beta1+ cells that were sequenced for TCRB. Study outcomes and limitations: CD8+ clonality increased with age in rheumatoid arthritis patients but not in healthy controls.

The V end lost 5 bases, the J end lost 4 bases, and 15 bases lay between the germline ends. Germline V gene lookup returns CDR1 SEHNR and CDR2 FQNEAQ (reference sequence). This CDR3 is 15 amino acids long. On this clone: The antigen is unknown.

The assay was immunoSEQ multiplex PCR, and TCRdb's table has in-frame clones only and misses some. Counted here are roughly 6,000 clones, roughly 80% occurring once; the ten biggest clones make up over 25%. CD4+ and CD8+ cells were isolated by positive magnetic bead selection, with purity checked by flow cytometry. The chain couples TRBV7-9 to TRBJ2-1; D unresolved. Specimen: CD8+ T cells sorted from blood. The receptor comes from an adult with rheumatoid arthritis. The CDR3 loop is CASSQSSAAYNEQFF. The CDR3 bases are TGTGCCAGCAGCCAATCGTCGGCAGCTTACAATGAGCAGTTCTTC. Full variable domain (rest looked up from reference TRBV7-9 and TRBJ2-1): DTGVSQNPRHKITKRGQNVTFRCDPISEHNRLYWYRQTLGQGPEFLTYFQNEAQLEKSRLLSDRFSAERPKGSFSTLEIQRTEQGDSAMYLCASSQSSAAYNEQFFGPGTRLTVL.